This record covers a single TCR beta chain. The target antigen is unknown. The data are from a study of OX40 agonist ivuxolimab in advanced cancers. The overall study: Hepatocellular carcinoma, melanoma, renal cell or head and neck cancer affected the dose-escalation patients. Those enrolled were roughly 80% male, with a mean age of roughly 62 years and ages from roughly 23 to 79. Findings of the study overall: CD4+ and CD8+ blood T cells expanded clonally by week 6 at 0.1 to 3.0 mg/kg. CD8+ T cells (on average) carried more expanded clones than CD4+ T cells.

Germline V gene data show CDR1 as MNHNY and CDR2 as SVGAGI (reference sequence). J gave up 0 bases and V 5 bases, and 7 bases lay outside the gene matches. CDR3 length equals 16 residues. Using immunoSEQ multiplex PCR, the repertoire was profiled, and TCRdb retains in-frame clones only, with some absent. Of around 63,000 clones in the sample, 75% to 90% were seen once. The chain combines TRBV6-6 with TRBJ1-5, with TRBD1 identical over 7 bases. The sequence came from an adult with an advanced solid tumor such as melanoma, head and neck, liver or kidney cancer. This sample comprised CD4+ or CD8+ T cells sorted from blood, obtained in a trial of the OX40 agonist ivuxolimab. In DNA, the CDR3 is TGTGCCAGCAGTCGGGACAGCCACTATAGCAATCAGCCCCAGCATTTT. Its protein product is CASSRDSHYSNQPQHF.